This is a list of T cell receptor beta chains from one sample in a study of blood T cell repertoires in COVID-19. Produced via immunoSEQ multiplex PCR; TCRdb's table is partial and in-frame only. This table has approximately 380,000 clones, around nine tenths appearing once. The specimen sequenced was PBMCs or T cells enriched from blood (not recorded which). Source of these receptors: a woman aged 18-29 years who had recovered from COVID-19. CDR3s include the opening cysteine and the closing phenylalanine or tryptophan. Fields, in order: CDR3 DNA, CDR3 protein, clone size, D gene, J gene, CDR3 length, V gene. The D gene is left open where the match is weak. For some rows the clone size is stated as once, few or many, or as a class when expanded; others skip it.

TGTGCCATCAGCCCGGGACTAGCGGGGAACACCGGGGAGCTGTTTTTT | CAISPGLAGNTGELFF | NA | TRBD2 | TRBJ2-2 | 16 | TRBV10-3
TGTGCCATTTCTCCTACAGACAACTATGGCTACACCTTC | CAISPTDNYGYTF | NA | NA | TRBJ1-2 | 13 | TRBV10-3
TGTTCGTCTGGTCAGGGGCCCCTCGTGGAGCAGTACTTC | CSSGQGPLVEQYF | NA | NA | TRBJ2-7 | 13 | TRBV12-3/TRBV12-4
TGCAGCGGGAGGACAGGGGATCAGCCCCAGCATTTT | CSGRTGDQPQHF | NA | TRBD1 | TRBJ1-5 | 12 | TRBV29-1
TGTGCCAGCAGTCCCCAGGGATTATATGGCTACACCTTC | CASSPQGLYGYTF | few | NA | TRBJ1-2 | 13 | TRBV28
TGTGCCACCAGCGTCAGGGGGAGTCCCCTCAATGAGCAGTTCTTC | CATSVRGSPLNEQFF | once | TRBD1 | TRBJ2-1 | 15 | TRBV15
TGTGCCACCAGCAGAGAGACAGCCTCTGGAAACACCATATATTTT | CATSRETASGNTIYF | NA | NA | TRBJ1-3 | 15 | TRBV15
TGTGCCAGCAGCCAAGCGGGACAGGGGGCGAGGGAGCAGTACTTC | CASSQAGQGAREQYF | NA | TRBD1 | TRBJ2-7 | 15 | TRBV3-1/TRBV3-2
TGTGCCAGGCGGGGAGATACTAACTATGGCTACACCTTC | CARRGDTNYGYTF | NA | NA | TRBJ1-2 | 13 | TRBV6-5
TGCGCCAGCAGCCAAGTTCCGGGTCAGATCCGTACGCAGTATTTT | CASSQVPGQIRTQYF | NA | NA | TRBJ2-3 | 15 | TRBV4-1
TGTGCCAGCAGTTCCGGGGGAAATAATTCACCCCTCCACTTT | CASSSGGNNSPLHF | NA | NA | TRBJ1-6 | 14 | TRBV28
TGCGCCAGCAGCCAAGGTCGCGCGCGGGGATTGTATGGCTACACCTTC | CASSQGRARGLYGYTF | NA | NA | TRBJ1-2 | 16 | TRBV4-1
TGTGCCAGCAGCTTTCAGGGTCCGGACGGCTACACCTTC | CASSFQGPDGYTF | once | NA | TRBJ1-2 | 13 | TRBV11-1
TGTGCCAGCAGCTTGCCAGAGGGTTATGGCTACACCTTC | CASSLPEGYGYTF | NA | NA | TRBJ1-2 | 13 | TRBV5-6
TGTGCCAGCAGCCAAGACGAGGCGGTGCGCTATGGCTACACCTTC | CASSQDEAVRYGYTF | NA | NA | TRBJ1-2 | 15 | TRBV4-2
TGTGCCAGCAGTTTAAACTCTCGAGGGAATTCACCCCTCCACTTT | CASSLNSRGNSPLHF | NA | NA | TRBJ1-6 | 15 | TRBV27
TGTGCCAGCAGGAACCCTACCCCAGCAGGGTATAGCAATCAGCCCCAGCATTTT | CASRNPTPAGYSNQPQHF | NA | NA | TRBJ1-5 | 18 | TRBV28
TGTGCCAGCAGCCAAGTAGGGGCCGGCTACGAGCAGTACTTC | CASSQVGAGYEQYF | NA | NA | TRBJ2-7 | 14 | TRBV4-2
TGTGCCAGCAGTCAGACAGGGGGCATTGGCTACACCTTC | CASSQTGGIGYTF | NA | TRBD1 | TRBJ1-2 | 13 | TRBV6-5
TGTGCCAGCAGCTTGGCGGGGATTAACTATGGCTACACCTTC | CASSLAGINYGYTF | NA | NA | TRBJ1-2 | 14 | TRBV5-4
TGTGCCAGCAGTTACTTGACAGCAGGTTCACCCCTCCACTTT | CASSYLTAGSPLHF | NA | NA | TRBJ1-6 | 14 | TRBV6-2/TRBV6-3
TGTGCCAGCAGCCGCGGGGGGATGAGCTCCTACGAGCAGTACTTC | CASSRGGMSSYEQYF | once | TRBD2 | TRBJ2-7 | 15 | TRBV5-4
TGCAGCGTTGAGACAGGGGGATGGGAGCAGTACTTC | CSVETGGWEQYF | NA | TRBD1 | TRBJ2-7 | 12 | TRBV29-1
TGTGCCAGCAGCTTGGGGGGTCGGGGTGACACTGAAGCTTTCTTT | CASSLGGRGDTEAFF | once | NA | TRBJ1-1 | 15 | TRBV5-4
TGTGCCAGCAGCGTAGTGGGGACAGCAGCTACCTTTAACTATGGCTACACCTTC | CASSVVGTAATFNYGYTF | NA | TRBD1 | TRBJ1-2 | 18 | TRBV9
TGTGCCAGCAGTTCGGGGGATCGAAATCAGCCCCAGCATTTT | CASSSGDRNQPQHF | NA | NA | TRBJ1-5 | 14 | TRBV6-5